This TCR beta chain was recorded in a study of blood T cell repertoires in COVID-19. Overall study context: Italy, Spain and the United States were the sources of the convalescent and acute COVID-19 samples.

TCRdb keeps only in-frame clones here, not all; method: immunoSEQ multiplex PCR. There are nearly 250,000 clones in the sample; about nine tenths occur only once, and approximately 0.9% lies in the top ten. CDR1 and CDR2 from the germline V gene are SEHNR and FQNEAQ (reference sequence). The CDR3 spans 17 residues. Source material: PBMCs or T cells enriched from blood (not recorded which). The origin of this receptor is a man between 45 and 60 years old who had been exposed to COVID-19. This chain links TRBV7-9 with TRBJ2-6; 9 nucleotides align to TRBD1. CDR3 region: CAVSGQGVISGANVLTF. Written as DNA, the CDR3 is TGTGCGGTTTCGGGACAGGGAGTTATTTCTGGGGCCAACGTCCTGACTTTC.